Listed here are 32 T cell receptor beta chains from one sample, sequenced in a study of blood T cell repertoires in COVID-19. TCRdb's copy holds only in-frame clones and misses some; the assay was immunoSEQ multiplex PCR. The table includes roughly 300,000 clones, about 85% detected once. Input material: peripheral blood. All receptors derive from a human donor in a cohort sampled during active COVID-19.

The chain uses TRBV4-3 and TRBJ1-2; the D gene is possibly TRBD1 (5 bases). CDR1 and CDR2 from the germline V gene are LGHNA and YSLEER. V lost 0 bases and J 4 bases, leaving 12 bases between the germline ends. CDR3 size: 15 residues. The CDR3 here is CASSQDPDTSYGYTF. CDR3 DNA: TGCGCCAGCAGCCAAGATCCGGACACCTCCTATGGCTACACCTTC.

J is TRBJ1-5 and V is TRBV4-1; D perhaps matches TRBD1 (5 bases). V lost 4 bases and J lost 5, with 15 bases in between. Germline CDR1 and CDR2: MGHRA and YSYEKL. The CDR3 loop spans 15 amino acids. This chain's CDR3 is CASSLSTGSYQPQHF. The CDR3 nucleotides are TGCGCCAGCAGCCTCTCCACAGGCTCTTATCAGCCCCAGCATTTT.

The CDR3 DNA reads TGCGCCAGCAGCCCCGGACAGGGACGGGGCTACACCTTC. It specifies CASSPGQGRGYTF. The chain joins TRBV4-1 to TRBJ1-2; TRBD1 aligns across 8 bases. Germline CDR1 and CDR2: MGHRA and YSYEKL. This CDR3 region has 13 residues. Unmatched junction bases numbered 6, after V lost 4 bases and J lost 8 bases.

This chain uses TRBV19 with TRBJ2-3; a possible D gene is TRBD2 (6 bases). The CDR3 extends over 17 amino acids. V lost 0 bases and J 3 bases, leaving 16 bases between the germline ends. CDR1 is LNHDA, CDR2 SQIVND, per germline (reference sequence). DNA of the CDR3: TGTGCCAGTAGTATAGAGGGGCGCGGGAAGGCAACAGATACGCAGTATTTT. Encoded protein: CASSIEGRGKATDTQYF.

The chain couples TRBV11-2 to TRBJ1-2; D unresolved. Trimming left V 0 bases short and J 0 bases short, with 5 bases between. Germline V CDR1 and CDR2: SGHAT, FQNNGV. The CDR3 is made up of 14 amino acids. CDR3 nucleotide sequence: TGTGCCAGCAGCTTAGATTTCTCTAACTATGGCTACACCTTC. Translated: CASSLDFSNYGYTF.

The chain recombines TRBV2 with TRBJ2-1; D may be TRBD1 (5 bases). This CDR3 is built from 17 residues. V was pared by 4 bases and J by 3 bases, with 19 bases between. Germline V gene lookup returns CDR1 SNHLY and CDR2 FYNNEI. Here the CDR3 DNA reads TGTGCCAGCAGTGGGGGCGGTCGCGTGGGATACTACAATGAGCAGTTCTTC. Protein sequence: CASSGGGRVGYYNEQFF.

The V call is TRBV6-5, the J call TRBJ2-7; tentative D call: TRBD2 (6 bases). Germline CDR1 is MNHEY and CDR2 is SVGAGI. The CDR3 runs to 15 residues. Trimming removed 0 bases from V and 5 bases from J, with 14 bases in between. CDR3 bases: TGTGCCAGCAGTTACTCGCACGGGAGACTCCACGAGCAGTACTTC. Its protein product is CASSYSHGRLHEQYF.

The V call is TRBV3-1 (or the pseudogene TRBV3-2), the J call TRBJ1-5; D unresolved. With 3 bases removed from V and 4 bases from J, the gap between germline ends came to 13 bases. The CDR3 is 15 amino acids. Looked up from germline, CDR1 is LGHDT and CDR2 is YNNKEL (reference sequence). In DNA form, the CDR3 reads TGTGCCAGCAGCCACAACACGGGTCCTAATCAGCCCCAGCATTTT. It is translated as CASSHNTGPNQPQHF.

This chain uses TRBV29-1 with TRBJ2-1; 12 bases agree with TRBD2. CDR1 SQVTM and CDR2 ANQGSEA come from the germline V gene. V shed 5 bases and J 0 bases; nucleotides not matched to a gene: 11. This CDR3 has 18 amino acids. This CDR3 is CSVPRLAGARSSYNEQFF. Here the CDR3 DNA reads TGCAGCGTTCCCCGACTAGCGGGAGCCCGGAGCTCCTACAATGAGCAGTTCTTC.

This clone was recorded only once. The genes are TRBV18 and TRBJ1-1; D perhaps matches TRBD1 (5 bases). The CDR3 has 12 residues. With 5 bases removed from V and 5 bases from J, the gap between germline ends came to 9 bases. Per germline, CDR1 KGHSH and CDR2 LQKENI. The CDR3 region has the DNA TGTGCCAGCTCAGGACGACAGACTGAAGCTTTCTTT. It codes for CASSGRQTEAFF. The whole variable domain, remainder taken from reference TRBV18 and TRBJ1-1, is NAGVMQNPRHLVRRRGQEARLRCSPMKGHSHVYWYRQLPEEGLKFMVYLQKENIIDESGMPKERFSAEFPKEGPSILRIQQVVRGDSAAYFCASSGRQTEAFFGQGTRLTVV.

The chain couples TRBV7-7 to TRBJ2-2; TRBD2 might be the D (5 bases). This CDR3 region has 14 residues. The V gene's germline CDR1 is SSHAT and CDR2 FNYEAQ (reference sequence). V was shortened by 1 base and J by 9 bases, with 12 bases between the two germline ends. CDR3 sequence: CASSLGVGARELFF. The CDR3 nucleotides are TGTGCCAGCAGCTTAGGGGTGGGAGCTCGGGAGCTGTTTTTT.

The chain carries TRBV11-2 and TRBJ1-2, with D maybe TRBD1 (6 bases). Between the trimmed V and J ends, which lost 4 bases and 7 bases, there was a span of 16 bases. CDR3 length equals 14 residues. The germline gives CDR1 SGHAT, CDR2 FQNNGV. The CDR3 region has the DNA TGTGCCAGCAGCTCCGCACAGGGATATGGTGGCTACACCTTC. Its translation is CASSSAQGYGGYTF.

V gene TRBV24-1 combines with J gene TRBJ2-5; 10 bases match TRBD1. CDR3 length: 17 residues. From germline, CDR1 is KGHDR and CDR2 SFDVKD. Trimming removed 6 bases from V and 0 bases from J; junction bases left unmatched: 9. The CDR3 reads CATSIQGDRGHQETQYF. CDR3 coding DNA: TGTGCCACCAGTATTCAGGGAGACAGGGGGCACCAAGAGACCCAGTACTTC.

This sequence joins TRBV19 and TRBJ2-5; D possibly corresponds to TRBD2 (6 bases). With 6 bases removed from V and 5 bases from J, the gap between germline ends came to 22 bases. The CDR3 is 16 residues long. Germline assignment: CDR1 LNHDA and CDR2 SQIVND (reference sequence). CDR3 nucleotides: TGTGCCAGTAGGCTCAGCGGCGGGGCGAATGTGGAGACCCAGTACTTC. This gives the protein CASRLSGGANVETQYF.

The V gene is TRBV6-1, the J gene TRBJ1-2, with 8 bases fitting TRBD1. Germline CDR1 is MNHNS and CDR2 is SASEGT. The V and J ends lost 2 bases and 8 bases, in that order; junction bases with no gene match: 4. The CDR3 loop spans 13 amino acids. The CDR3 here is CASSELGQDGYTF. Written as DNA, the CDR3 is TGTGCCAGCAGTGAATTGGGACAGGACGGCTACACCTTC.

J is TRBJ1-2 and V is TRBV19; D gene ambiguous. Germline CDR1 reads LNHDA; CDR2 reads SQIVND (reference sequence). The V gene lost 2 bases and the J gene lost 6 bases, with 13 bases spanning the gap. This CDR3 comprises 14 residues. The CDR3 spells CASSIREVTNGYTF. The CDR3 DNA reads as TGTGCCAGTAGTATACGGGAAGTTACCAATGGCTACACCTTC.

The chain couples TRBV7-2 to TRBJ1-1; 8 nucleotides align to TRBD1. CDR1 is SGHTA and CDR2 is FQGNSA in the germline V gene. The junction had 11 bases not matched to a gene; V was cut back by 3 bases and J by 5 bases. This CDR3 is built from 16 residues. This CDR3 is CASSFSGQAGKTEAFF. CDR3 DNA: TGTGCCAGCAGCTTTTCGGGACAGGCGGGTAAGACTGAAGCTTTCTTT.

The genes are TRBV12-5 and TRBJ2-3; D is perhaps TRBD1 (5 bases). V lost 3 bases and J lost 0, with 10 bases in between. The CDR3 contains 15 residues. In germline, CDR1 is LGHNT, CDR2 FRNRAP. The CDR3 bases are TGTGCTAGTGGTTTCGGCGACAGAAGCACAGATACGCAGTATTTT. Its protein product is CASGFGDRSTDTQYF.

The chain has TRBV4-1 and TRBJ2-5; TRBD1 matches at 8 bases. CDR3 length: 15 residues. Trimming removed 5 bases from V and 5 bases from J; junction bases left unmatched: 10. CDR1 MGHRA and CDR2 YSYEKL come from the germline V gene. The CDR3 spells CASSRKTGEAETQYF. In nucleotides, the CDR3 is TGCGCCAGCAGCAGAAAGACAGGGGAGGCGGAGACCCAGTACTTC.

The V call is TRBV7-2, the J call TRBJ2-6; D not certain. The CDR3 has 15 amino acids. The V end was cut by 1 base, the J end by 1 base, with 5 bases between. Germline V gene sequence: CDR1 SGHTA, CDR2 FQGNSA. The CDR3 protein is CASSLVHSGANVLTF. The DNA for the CDR3 is TGTGCCAGCAGCTTAGTTCATTCTGGGGCCAACGTCCTGACTTTC.

This chain joins TRBV28 and TRBJ2-1; TRBD1 agrees at 11 bases. Unmatched junction bases numbered 5, after V lost 5 bases and J lost 8 bases. Germline CDR1 reads MDHEN; CDR2 reads SYDVKM. This CDR3 comprises 14 residues. The CDR3 here is CASSRTGGKDEQFF. CDR3 bases: TGTGCCAGCAGTAGGACAGGGGGCAAGGATGAGCAGTTCTTC.

This clone turned up a few times. This rearrangement joins TRBV7-9 to TRBJ2-7; D is perhaps TRBD1 (5 bases). Germline V gene data show CDR1 as SEHNR and CDR2 as FQNEAQ (reference sequence). The CDR3 spans 15 residues. Trimming removed 3 bases at V and 2 bases at J, with 14 bases between. DNA of the CDR3: TGTGCCAGCAGCTTGTCTCGACAGACAGCCTACGAGCAGTACTTC. Its protein product is CASSLSRQTAYEQYF.

V is TRBV6-2 or TRBV6-3 and J is TRBJ2-7; 7 bases match TRBD1. Germline lookup yields CDR1 MNHEY and CDR2 SVGEGT. The length of the CDR3 is 15 residues. The junction had 7 bases not matched to a gene; V was cut back by 2 bases and J by 3 bases. The chain's CDR3 is CASSYPGTALYEQYF. The CDR3 DNA reads as TGTGCCAGCAGTTACCCCGGGACAGCCCTCTACGAGCAGTACTTC.

The chain is built from TRBV11-3 and TRBJ2-1, with TRBD1 matching 7 bases. CDR1 is SGHNT, CDR2 YENEEA, per germline. The CDR3 contains 14 residues. The V segment lost 2 bases and the J segment 9 bases; nucleotides outside the gene matches: 7. CDR3 loop: CASSLKGAAREQFF. CDR3 bases: TGTGCCAGCAGCTTAAAGGGGGCTGCCCGTGAGCAGTTCTTC.

The chain employs TRBV10-3 and TRBJ2-3, with 13 bases that match TRBD2. The CDR3 totals 15 residues. CDR1 and CDR2 from the germline V gene are ENHRY and SYGVKD. V was clipped by 6 bases and J by 4 bases; unmatched bases: 4. CDR3 loop: CAISRTSGGPDTQYF. The DNA for the CDR3 is TGTGCCATCAGCCGGACTAGCGGGGGACCAGATACGCAGTATTTT.

The chain employs TRBV6-5 and TRBJ2-7, with 8 bases lining up with TRBD1. Per the germline V gene, CDR1 is MNHEY and CDR2 is SVGAGI. Trimming took 8 bases from V and 2 from J; bases not matched to a gene: 8. The CDR3 sequence is 14 residues long. This CDR3 reads CASCLRQGPYEQYF. The CDR3 nucleotides read TGTGCCAGCTGCTTGAGACAGGGGCCCTACGAGCAGTACTTC.

The V gene is TRBV27, the J gene TRBJ2-7; D possibly corresponds to TRBD2 (6 bases). Between the trimmed V and J ends, which lost 3 bases and 3 bases, there was a span of 9 bases. Germline values: CDR1 MNHEY, CDR2 SMNVEV (reference sequence). CDR3 size: 13 residues. The CDR3 sequence: CASSLGGNYEQYF. For the CDR3, the DNA is TGTGCCAGCAGTTTGGGCGGGAACTACGAGCAGTACTTC.

V usage is TRBV5-1 and J usage is TRBJ2-7; the match to TRBD2 covers 10 bases. With V trimmed by 0 bases and J by 5 bases, 2 bases remained unmatched. The germline CDR1 and CDR2 sequences are SGHRS and YFSETQ. There are 14 residues in the CDR3. DNA of the CDR3: TGCGCCAGCAGCTTGGGAGCGGGAGGGGACGAGCAGTACTTC. Its translation is CASSLGAGGDEQYF.

This clone was counted only a few times. This chain joins TRBV27 and TRBJ2-7, with 13 bases identical to TRBD2. There are 15 residues in the CDR3. Losses at the gene ends were 2 bases for V and 9 bases for J; bases not matched to a gene: 7. Germline CDR1 reads MNHEY; CDR2 reads SMNVEV (reference sequence). CDR3 sequence (DNA): TGTGCCAGCAGTTTAGAAGGACTAGCGGGAGCGGCGCAGTACTTC. Its translation is CASSLEGLAGAAQYF.

The J gene is TRBJ1-1, the V gene TRBV11-3, with TRBD1 as a possible D gene (5 bases). The CDR3 length is 13 residues. The V end lost 4 bases, the J end lost 10 bases, and 16 bases lay between the germline ends. Germline loops: CDR1 SGHNT, CDR2 YENEEA. DNA for the CDR3: TGTGCCAGCAGCTCCCCAGGGACTGGAAGAGCTTTCTTT. Protein: CASSSPGTGRAFF.

V gene TRBV11-2 combines with J gene TRBJ2-7, with D unclear. Trimming stripped 8 bases from V and 4 bases from J, with 15 bases between. The CDR3 sequence is 13 residues long. CDR1 and CDR2 (germline): SGHAT, FQNNGV. CDR3 in DNA: TGTGCCAGCGATTACCCCATCCAGTACGAGCAGTACTTC. Residues: CASDYPIQYEQYF.

This chain connects TRBV6-1 to TRBJ1-1; 9 bases fit TRBD1. Germline V lookup: CDR1 MNHNS, CDR2 SASEGT. This CDR3 is 15 amino acids long. The J segment lost 7 bases and the V segment lost 3 bases, leaving 9 bases of the junction unmatched. Written as DNA, the CDR3 is TGTGCCAGCAGTGACGCCGGGACAGGGAACGGTGAAGCTTTCTTT. Amino acids: CASSDAGTGNGEAFF.